Each of the 19 T cell receptor beta chains below was sequenced from the same sample in a study of shared clonotypes between healthy human individuals (dated by TCRdb to 2019 to 2021). Libraries were constructed by the immunoSEQ multiplex PCR assay. TCRdb re-hosts the immuneACCESS table, in-frame sequences only. Its copies lack some clones; in the studies checked, an unresolved V gene accounts for under half of them, and the cause for the rest is not known. Within this sample are approximately 1.5 million clones, with approximately 98.5% of them counted one time only. The ten top clones hold approximately 0.4% of the sample. The sample was naive CD4+ T cells sorted from blood. The sample's cell subset or site label, in plain terms: CD45RA+ positively selected. These receptors were taken from a man aged 30-40 years in good health.

The chain employs TRBV5-1 and TRBJ2-7; 8 bases line up with TRBD2. V was pared by 4 bases and J by 3 bases, with 12 bases of the junction left unmatched. Germline-derived CDR1 and CDR2 are SGHRS and YFSETQ. The CDR3 runs to 16 residues. CDR3: CASSQRLTSGSYEQYF. In nucleotides, the CDR3 is TGCGCCAGCAGCCAGAGGTTAACCAGCGGGAGCTACGAGCAGTACTTC.

The chain has TRBV5-1 and TRBJ2-3, with D maybe TRBD1 (7 bases). Germline V gene data show CDR1 as SGHRS and CDR2 as YFSETQ. V was clipped by 4 bases and J by 0 bases, with 15 bases between them. This CDR3 is 16 amino acids long. The CDR3 DNA reads as TGCGCCAGCAGCGCGGGGACAGTGACTAGCACAGATACGCAGTATTTT. It yields the protein CASSAGTVTSTDTQYF.

This rearrangement joins TRBV5-4 to TRBJ2-7; 7 nucleotides line up with TRBD2. The V segment lost 0 bases and the J segment 3 bases; nucleotides outside the gene matches: 12. CDR3 size: 17 residues. The germline V gene has CDR1 SGHNT and CDR2 YYREEE (reference sequence). CDR3 nucleotide sequence: TGTGCCAGCAGCTTGGCCCCCCGGGGCCTAGCGGTCTACGAGCAGTACTTC. This encodes CASSLAPRGLAVYEQYF.

This rearrangement joins TRBV4-3 to TRBJ2-1, with TRBD2 matching over 13 bases. CDR1 LGHNA and CDR2 YSLEER come from the germline V gene. This CDR3 has 16 residues. The ends lost 4 bases at V and 8 bases at J; junction bases unmatched: 8. Here the CDR3 DNA reads TGCGCCAGCAGCCGAAGGACTAGCGGGAGTGGAGATGAGCAGTTCTTC. Protein sequence: CASSRRTSGSGDEQFF.

The chain is built from TRBV9 and TRBJ1-2; 8 nucleotides agree with TRBD1. This CDR3 has 15 amino acids. Germline CDR1 and CDR2: SGDLS and YYNGEE. V was clipped by 0 bases and J by 4 bases; unmatched bases: 5. The CDR3 spells CASSVEAGGAYGYTF. The CDR3 region has the DNA TGTGCCAGCAGCGTAGAGGCAGGGGGCGCCTATGGCTACACCTTC. The full variable domain, in which reference TRBV9 and TRBJ1-2 provide the parts outside the CDR3, is DSGVTQTPKHLITATGQRVTLRCSPRSGDLSVYWYQQSLDQGLQFLIQYYNGEERAKGNILERFSAQQFPDLHSELNLSSLELGDSALYFCASSVEAGGAYGYTFGSGTRLTVV.

The CDR3 loop is CASSQSTKLTEAFF. The CDR3 DNA reads as TGCGCCAGCAGCCAATCCACGAAGCTAACTGAAGCTTTCTTT. J is TRBJ1-1 and V is TRBV4-1; D uncertain. The CDR3 is 14 amino acids. The V end lost 2 bases, the J end lost 5 bases, and 12 bases lay between the germline ends. CDR1 MGHRA and CDR2 YSYEKL come from the germline V gene.

This clone came up once. The chain has TRBV6-5 and TRBJ2-7; 10 bases match TRBD2. V gave up 2 bases and J gave up 7 bases; unmatched junction bases: 5. The germline gives CDR1 MNHEY, CDR2 SVGAGI. CDR3 size: 14 residues. CDR3 nucleotide sequence: TGTGCCAGCAGTTACACGGGACTAGCGTCTGAGCAGTACTTC. It encodes CASSYTGLASEQYF.

The chain uses TRBV21-1 and TRBJ1-5; no DNA check was done on the table's D call, TRBD1. TRBV21-1 has pseudogene status. CDR3 length: 15 residues. CDR3 coding DNA: TGTGCCAGCAGCAAGGGCACGCGAAGCAATCAGCCCCAGCATTTT. This sequence encodes CASSKGTRSNQPQHF.

The gene calls are TRBV2 and TRBJ2-1; possibly TRBD1 for D (5 bases). Germline V gene data show CDR1 as SNHLY and CDR2 as FYNNEI. Trimming stripped 10 bases from V and 9 bases from J, with 13 bases between. The CDR3 sequence is 11 residues long. This CDR3 is CATWTPREQFF. For the CDR3, the DNA is TGTGCCACTTGGACACCACGTGAGCAGTTCTTC.

The chain combines TRBV13 with TRBJ1-5, with 8 bases lining up with TRBD1. Trimming at V came to 3 bases and at J to 4 bases, leaving 5 bases not matched to a gene. Germline V gene data show CDR1 as PRHDT and CDR2 as FYEKMQ (reference sequence). This CDR3 comprises 15 residues. The CDR3 DNA reads as TGTGCCAGCAGCTTTGGGACAGGAGAAAATCAGCCCCAGCATTTT. Protein product: CASSFGTGENQPQHF.

A note on this clone: The junction departs from germline at one end; a sequencing error may be responsible. The rearrangement uses TRBV6-5 and TRBJ2-7; 11 bases fit TRBD2. Germline CDR1 and CDR2: MNHEY and SVGAGI. The CDR3 contains 15 residues. The CDR3 protein is CASSRGTSGSYELYF. As DNA, the CDR3 is TGTGCCAGCAGTCGTGGGACTAGCGGCTCCTACGAGCTGTACTTC.

The CDR3, as DNA: TGTGCCAGCAGCTCACGGGGGGGCCCGTACGGCGAGCAGTACTTC. Translating gives CASSSRGGPYGEQYF. This chain uses TRBV5-4 with TRBJ2-7; 8 nucleotides match TRBD2. CDR3 length: 15 amino acids. The V gene's germline CDR1 is SGHNT and CDR2 YYREEE (reference sequence). The V gene end was trimmed by 3 bases and the J gene end by 6 bases; junction bases not matched to a gene: 11.

V and J are TRBV18 and TRBJ2-2; 8 bases are shared with TRBD1. The CDR3 covers 15 residues. Germline CDR1 is KGHSH and CDR2 is LQKENI. J lost 5 bases, V lost 6 bases, and 8 bases had no gene match. CDR3 residues: CASSYRTGRTGELFF. The CDR3 region has the DNA TGTGCCAGCTCGTATAGGACAGGGCGGACCGGGGAGCTGTTTTTT.

The rearrangement uses TRBV5-6 and TRBJ2-1; D perhaps matches TRBD2 (5 bases). Germline V gene sequence: CDR1 SGHDT, CDR2 YYEEEE. The CDR3 consists of 16 residues. The V end was cut by 4 bases, the J end by 2 bases, with 16 bases between. CDR3 nucleotide sequence: TGTGCCAGCAGCCTACCCGAGCGGAGACCCTACAATGAGCAGTTCTTC. Translation: CASSLPERRPYNEQFF.

The chain has TRBV28 and TRBJ1-5, with D perhaps matching TRBD1 (5 bases). Germline CDR1 is MDHEN and CDR2 is SYDVKM. This CDR3 has 11 residues. Trimming left V 6 bases short and J 16 bases short, with 16 bases between. CDR3 DNA sequence: TGTGCCAGCAGGGGCGGGGGACGGGAACATTTT. This sequence encodes CASRGGGREHF.

The rearrangement links TRBV7-8 to TRBJ1-5, with 10 positions matching TRBD1. V dropped 4 bases and J dropped 6; count of bases not matched to a gene: 3. The CDR3 spans 14 residues. In germline, CDR1 is SGHVS, CDR2 FQNEAQ. CDR3 in amino acids: CASSSRTGGQPQHF. CDR3 nucleotide sequence: TGTGCCAGCAGCTCCCGGACAGGGGGTCAGCCCCAGCATTTT.

The chain joins TRBV10-3 to TRBJ2-7, with TRBD1 identical over 8 bases. V was pared by 8 bases and J by 3 bases, with 9 bases of the junction left unmatched. CDR3 length: 14 amino acids. In germline, CDR1 is ENHRY, CDR2 SYGVKD. The CDR3 DNA sequence: TGTGCCATCTCAGGGACAGGCCCTGTCTACGAGCAGTACTTC. Translated: CAISGTGPVYEQYF.

This clone showed up just once. The chain is built from TRBV7-9 and TRBJ1-1; TRBD1 agrees at 7 bases. The CDR3 sequence is 14 residues long. The V gene's germline CDR1 is SEHNR and CDR2 FQNEAQ (reference sequence). Trimming removed 4 bases from V and 3 bases from J; junction bases left unmatched: 5. DNA of the CDR3: TGTGCCAGCAGCTCGGGACAGATTTACACTGAAGCTTTCTTT. Encoded protein: CASSSGQIYTEAFF.

V gene TRBV14 combines with J gene TRBJ2-7; D possibly corresponds to TRBD1 (7 bases). The CDR3 spans 14 residues. V was cut by 2 bases and J by 2 bases, with 10 bases left in between. Germline loops: CDR1 SGHDN, CDR2 FVKESK. The CDR3 nucleotides read TGTGCCAGCAGCCAACGGGGGACAGCCTACGAGCAGTACTTC. This encodes CASSQRGTAYEQYF. Full variable domain (remainder filled in from reference TRBV14 and TRBJ2-7): EAGVTQFPSHSVIEKGQTVTLRCDPISGHDNLYWYRRVMGKEIKFLLHFVKESKQDESGMPNNRFLAERTGGTYSTLKVQPAELEDSGVYFCASSQRGTAYEQYFGPGTRLTVT.